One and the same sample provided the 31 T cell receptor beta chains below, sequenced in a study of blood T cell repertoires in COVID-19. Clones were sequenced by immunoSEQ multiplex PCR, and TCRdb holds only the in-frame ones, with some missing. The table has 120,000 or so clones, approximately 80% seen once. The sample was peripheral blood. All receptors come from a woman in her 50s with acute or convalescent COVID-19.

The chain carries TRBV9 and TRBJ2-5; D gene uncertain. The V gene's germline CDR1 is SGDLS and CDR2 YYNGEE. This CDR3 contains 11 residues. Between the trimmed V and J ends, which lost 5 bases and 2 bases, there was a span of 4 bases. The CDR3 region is CASSNQETQYF. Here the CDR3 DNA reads TGTGCCAGCAGTAATCAAGAGACCCAGTACTTC.

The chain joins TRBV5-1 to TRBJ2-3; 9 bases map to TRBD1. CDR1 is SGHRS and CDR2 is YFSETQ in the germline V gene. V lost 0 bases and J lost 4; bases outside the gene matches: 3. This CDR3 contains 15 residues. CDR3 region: CASSLATGGADTQYF. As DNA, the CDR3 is TGCGCCAGCAGCTTGGCTACAGGGGGCGCAGATACGCAGTATTTT.

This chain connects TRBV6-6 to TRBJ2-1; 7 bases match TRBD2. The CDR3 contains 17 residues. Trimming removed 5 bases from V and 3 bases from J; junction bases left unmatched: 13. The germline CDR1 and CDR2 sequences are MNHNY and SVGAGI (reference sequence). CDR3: CASSPRRERGIYNEQFF. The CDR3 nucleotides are TGTGCCAGCAGTCCGCGGAGGGAGCGGGGAATCTACAATGAGCAGTTCTTC.

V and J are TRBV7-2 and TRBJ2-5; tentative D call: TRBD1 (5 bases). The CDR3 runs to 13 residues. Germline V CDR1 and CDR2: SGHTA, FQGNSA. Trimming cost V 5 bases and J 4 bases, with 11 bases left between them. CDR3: CASSTQGRETQYF. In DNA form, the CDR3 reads TGTGCCAGCAGCACTCAGGGTAGAGAGACCCAGTACTTC.

This CDR3 reads CASSLGLAGGPGNEQFF. DNA for the CDR3: TGCGCCAGCAGCTTGGGACTAGCGGGAGGGCCGGGCAATGAGCAGTTCTTC. J is TRBJ2-1 and V is TRBV5-1, with TRBD2 identical over 14 bases. V was pared by 0 bases and J by 6 bases, with 5 bases of the junction left unmatched. CDR1 SGHRS and CDR2 YFSETQ come from the germline V gene. The CDR3 runs to 17 residues.

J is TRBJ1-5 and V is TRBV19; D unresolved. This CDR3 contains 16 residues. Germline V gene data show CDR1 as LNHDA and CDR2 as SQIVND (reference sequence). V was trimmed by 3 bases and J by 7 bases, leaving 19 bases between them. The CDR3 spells CASSIFYARETQPQHF. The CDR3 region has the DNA TGTGCCAGTAGTATTTTTTATGCGAGGGAAACCCAGCCCCAGCATTTT.

The CDR3, as DNA: TGTGCCAGCAGTTTACTGGAGCCCCTAGAGATTGGTGAGCAGTTCTTC. This codes for CASSLLEPLEIGEQFF. The gene calls are TRBV27 and TRBJ2-1; no definite D call. With 2 bases removed from V and 9 bases from J, the gap between germline ends came to 20 bases. Germline-derived CDR1 and CDR2 are MNHEY and SMNVEV (reference sequence). This CDR3 is 16 amino acids long.

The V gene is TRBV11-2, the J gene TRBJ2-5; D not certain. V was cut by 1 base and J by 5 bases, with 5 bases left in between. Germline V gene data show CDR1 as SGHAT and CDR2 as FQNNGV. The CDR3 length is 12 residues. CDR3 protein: CASSLVSETQYF. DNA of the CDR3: TGTGCCAGCAGCTTAGTATCTGAGACCCAGTACTTC. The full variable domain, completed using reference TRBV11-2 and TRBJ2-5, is EAGVAQSPRYKIIEKRQSVAFWCNPISGHATLYWYQQILGQGPKLLIQFQNNGVVDDSQLPKDRFSAERLKGVDSTLKIQPAKLEDSAVYLCASSLVSETQYFGPGTRLLVL.

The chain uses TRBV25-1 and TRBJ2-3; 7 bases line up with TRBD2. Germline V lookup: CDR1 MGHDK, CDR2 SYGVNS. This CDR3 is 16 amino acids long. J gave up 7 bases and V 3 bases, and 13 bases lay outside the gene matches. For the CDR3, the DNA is TGTGCCAGCAGTGACTTTGGACTAGAGTCGACTAATACGCAGTATTTT. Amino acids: CASSDFGLESTNTQYF.

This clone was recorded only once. CDR3 protein: CASSSSTSGRATDTQYF. CDR3 DNA: TGTGCCAGCAGCTCCTCGACTAGCGGGAGGGCCACAGATACGCAGTATTTT. The V and J genes are TRBV5-4 and TRBJ2-3, with TRBD2 matching 14 bases. The junction had 5 bases not matched to a gene; V was cut back by 3 bases and J by 2 bases. The germline gives CDR1 SGHNT, CDR2 YYREEE (reference sequence). There are 17 residues in the CDR3.

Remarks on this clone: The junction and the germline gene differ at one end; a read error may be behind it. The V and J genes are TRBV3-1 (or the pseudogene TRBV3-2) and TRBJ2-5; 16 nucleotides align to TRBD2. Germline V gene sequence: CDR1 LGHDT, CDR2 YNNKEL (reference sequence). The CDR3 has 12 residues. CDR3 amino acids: CGTSGRAKTQYF. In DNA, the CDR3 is TGCGGGACTAGCGGGAGGGCAAAGACCCAGTACTTC.

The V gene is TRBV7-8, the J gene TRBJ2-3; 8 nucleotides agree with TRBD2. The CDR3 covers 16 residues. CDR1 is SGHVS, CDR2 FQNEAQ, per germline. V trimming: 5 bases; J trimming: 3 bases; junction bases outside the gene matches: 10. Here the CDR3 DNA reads TGTGCCAGCAGCGCTCCGGGACTAGTAGGGACAGATACGCAGTATTTT. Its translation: CASSAPGLVGTDTQYF. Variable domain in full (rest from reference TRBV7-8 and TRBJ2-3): GAGVSQSPRYKVAKRGQDVALRCDPISGHVSLFWYQQALGQGPEFLTYFQNEAQLDKSGLPSDRFFAERPEGSVSTLKIQRTQQEDSAVYLCASSAPGLVGTDTQYFGPGTRLTVL.

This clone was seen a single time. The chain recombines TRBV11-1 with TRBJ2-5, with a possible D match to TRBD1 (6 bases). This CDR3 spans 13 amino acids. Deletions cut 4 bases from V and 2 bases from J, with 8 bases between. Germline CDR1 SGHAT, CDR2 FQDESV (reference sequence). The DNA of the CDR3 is TGTGCCAGCAGCTACAGGGAGCAAGAGACCCAGTACTTC. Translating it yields CASSYREQETQYF.

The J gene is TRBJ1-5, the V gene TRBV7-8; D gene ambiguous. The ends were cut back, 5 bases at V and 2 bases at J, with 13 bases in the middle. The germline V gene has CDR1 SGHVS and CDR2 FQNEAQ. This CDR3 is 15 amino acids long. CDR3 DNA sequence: TGTGCCAGCAGCCAACCCGGTGCGGGCAATCAGCCCCAGCATTTT. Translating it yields CASSQPGAGNQPQHF.

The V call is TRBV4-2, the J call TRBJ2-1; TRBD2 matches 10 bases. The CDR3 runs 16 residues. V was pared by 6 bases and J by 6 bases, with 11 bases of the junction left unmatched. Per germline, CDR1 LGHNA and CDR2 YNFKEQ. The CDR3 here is CASSPSSGRALNEQFF. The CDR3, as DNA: TGTGCCAGCAGTCCCTCGAGCGGGAGGGCCCTCAATGAGCAGTTCTTC.

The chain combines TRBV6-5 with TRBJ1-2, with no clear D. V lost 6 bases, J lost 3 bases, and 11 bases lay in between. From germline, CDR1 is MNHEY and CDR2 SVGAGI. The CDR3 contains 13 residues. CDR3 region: CASSSKRDYGYTF. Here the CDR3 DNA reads TGTGCCAGCAGCTCCAAGAGGGACTATGGCTACACCTTC.

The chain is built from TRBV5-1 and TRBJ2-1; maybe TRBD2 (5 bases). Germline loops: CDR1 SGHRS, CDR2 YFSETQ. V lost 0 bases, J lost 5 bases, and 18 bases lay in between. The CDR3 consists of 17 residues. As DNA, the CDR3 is TGCGCCAGCAGCTTGGCCCTGGCTAGCCGGAACCACAATGAGCAGTTCTTC. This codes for CASSLALASRNHNEQFF.

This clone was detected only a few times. The CDR3 reads CASSPELANYGYTF. The CDR3 bases are TGTGCCAGCTCACCAGAATTAGCTAACTATGGCTACACCTTC. The chain has TRBV18 and TRBJ1-2, with D unresolved. V shed 2 bases and J shed 0 bases, with 7 bases lying between them. Germline CDR1 and CDR2: KGHSH and LQKENI. The CDR3 has 14 amino acids.

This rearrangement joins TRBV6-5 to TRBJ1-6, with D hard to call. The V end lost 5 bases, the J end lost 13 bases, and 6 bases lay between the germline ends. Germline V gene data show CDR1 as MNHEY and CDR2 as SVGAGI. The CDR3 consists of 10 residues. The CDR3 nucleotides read TGTGCCAGCAGTCTCCCTCCCCTCCACTTT. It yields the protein CASSLPPLHF.

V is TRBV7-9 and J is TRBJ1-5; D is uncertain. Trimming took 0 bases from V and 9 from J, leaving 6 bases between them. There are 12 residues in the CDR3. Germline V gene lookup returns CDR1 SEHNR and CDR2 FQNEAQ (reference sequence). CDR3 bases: TGTGCCAGCAGCTTAGCGGAGAGGCCCCAGCATTTT. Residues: CASSLAERPQHF.

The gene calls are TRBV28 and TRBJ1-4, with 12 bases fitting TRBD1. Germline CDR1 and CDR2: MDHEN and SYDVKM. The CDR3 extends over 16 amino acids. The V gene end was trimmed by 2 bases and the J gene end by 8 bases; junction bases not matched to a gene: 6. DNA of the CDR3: TGTGCCAGCAGTTTACCCGGGGACAGGGGGCGGGAAAAACTGTTTTTT. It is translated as CASSLPGDRGREKLFF.

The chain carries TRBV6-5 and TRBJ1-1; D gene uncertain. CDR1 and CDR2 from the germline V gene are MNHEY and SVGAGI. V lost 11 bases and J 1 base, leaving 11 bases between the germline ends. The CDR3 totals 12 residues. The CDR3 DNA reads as TGTGCCGCTGCCCTAAGGAACACTGAAGCTTTCTTT. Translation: CAAALRNTEAFF.

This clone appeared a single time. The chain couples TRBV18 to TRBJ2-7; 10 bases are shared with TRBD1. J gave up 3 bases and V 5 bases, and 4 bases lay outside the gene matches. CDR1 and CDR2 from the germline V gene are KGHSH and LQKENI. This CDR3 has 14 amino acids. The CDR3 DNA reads TGTGCCAGCTCAACCGGGACAGGGGACTACGAGCAGTACTTC. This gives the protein CASSTGTGDYEQYF.

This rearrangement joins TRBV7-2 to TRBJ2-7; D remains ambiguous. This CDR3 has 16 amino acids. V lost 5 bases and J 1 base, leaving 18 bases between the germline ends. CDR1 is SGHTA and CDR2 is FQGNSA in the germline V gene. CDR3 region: CASSLRSSRPSYEQYF. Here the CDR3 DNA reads TGTGCCAGCAGCCTGAGATCGTCGCGGCCTTCCTACGAGCAGTACTTC. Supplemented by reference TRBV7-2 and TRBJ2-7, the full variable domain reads GAGVSQSPSNKVTEKGKDVELRCDPISGHTALYWYRQSLGQGLEFLIYFQGNSAPDKSGLPSDRFSAERTGGSVSTLTIQRTQQEDSAVYLCASSLRSSRPSYEQYFGPGTRLTVT.

CDR3 in DNA: TGCGCCAGCGCCGGGGATCCGGGTGGAAAACTGTTTTTT. Residues: CASAGDPGGKLFF. The chain has TRBV10-1 and TRBJ1-4; D is unclear. The CDR3 is 13 residues long. The germline gives CDR1 WNHNN, CDR2 SYGVQD (reference sequence). With 8 bases removed from V and 10 bases from J, the gap between germline ends came to 17 bases.

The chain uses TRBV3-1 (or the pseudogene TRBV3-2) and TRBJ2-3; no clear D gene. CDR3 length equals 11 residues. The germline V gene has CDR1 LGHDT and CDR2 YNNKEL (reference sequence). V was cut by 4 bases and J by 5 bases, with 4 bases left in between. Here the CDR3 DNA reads TGTGCCAGCAGCCGACAAGATACGCAGTATTTT. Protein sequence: CASSRQDTQYF.

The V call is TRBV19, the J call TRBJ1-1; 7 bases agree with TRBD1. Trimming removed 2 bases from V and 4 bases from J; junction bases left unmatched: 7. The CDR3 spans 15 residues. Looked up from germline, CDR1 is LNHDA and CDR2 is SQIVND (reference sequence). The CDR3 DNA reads TGTGCCAGTAGTATAAGAAGCAGGGGGAGCACTGAAGCTTTCTTT. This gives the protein CASSIRSRGSTEAFF.

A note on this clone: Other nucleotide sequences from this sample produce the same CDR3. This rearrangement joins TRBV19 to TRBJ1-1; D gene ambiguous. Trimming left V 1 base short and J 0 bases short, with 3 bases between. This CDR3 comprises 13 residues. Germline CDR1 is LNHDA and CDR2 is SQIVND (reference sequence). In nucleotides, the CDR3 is TGTGCCAGTAGTATAGGAGTGAACACTGAAGCTTTCTTT. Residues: CASSIGVNTEAFF.

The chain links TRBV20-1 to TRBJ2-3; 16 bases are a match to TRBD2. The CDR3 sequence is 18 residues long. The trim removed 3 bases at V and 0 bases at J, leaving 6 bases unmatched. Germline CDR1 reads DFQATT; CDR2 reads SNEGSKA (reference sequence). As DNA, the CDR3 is TGCAGTGCTAGTCCGGGACTAGCGGGGGGGCGAAGCACAGATACGCAGTATTTT. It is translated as CSASPGLAGGRSTDTQYF.

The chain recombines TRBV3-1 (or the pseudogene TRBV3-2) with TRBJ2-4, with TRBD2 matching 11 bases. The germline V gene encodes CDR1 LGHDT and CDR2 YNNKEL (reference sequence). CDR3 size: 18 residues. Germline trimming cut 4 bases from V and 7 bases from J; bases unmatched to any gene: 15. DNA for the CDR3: TGTGCCAGCAGCCGGACATGGAGGACTAGCGGGTCCGGGAACATTCAGTACTTC. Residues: CASSRTWRTSGSGNIQYF.

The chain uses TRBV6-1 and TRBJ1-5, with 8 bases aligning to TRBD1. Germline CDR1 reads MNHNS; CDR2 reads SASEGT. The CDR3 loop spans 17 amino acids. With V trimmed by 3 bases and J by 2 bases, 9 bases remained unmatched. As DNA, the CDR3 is TGTGCCAGCAGTGATGCCTGGACAGGGAGACGCAATCAGCCCCAGCATTTT. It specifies CASSDAWTGRRNQPQHF.